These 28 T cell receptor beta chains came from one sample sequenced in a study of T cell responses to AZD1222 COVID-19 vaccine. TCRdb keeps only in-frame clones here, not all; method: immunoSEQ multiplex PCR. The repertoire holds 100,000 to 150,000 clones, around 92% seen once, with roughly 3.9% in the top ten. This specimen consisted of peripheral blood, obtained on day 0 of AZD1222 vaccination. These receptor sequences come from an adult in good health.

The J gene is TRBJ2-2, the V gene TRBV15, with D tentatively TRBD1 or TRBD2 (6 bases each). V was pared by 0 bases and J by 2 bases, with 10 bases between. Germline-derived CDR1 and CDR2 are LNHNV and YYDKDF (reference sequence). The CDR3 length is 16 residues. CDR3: CATSRETGANTGELFF. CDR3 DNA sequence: TGTGCCACCAGCAGAGAAACGGGGGCCAACACCGGGGAGCTGTTTTTT.

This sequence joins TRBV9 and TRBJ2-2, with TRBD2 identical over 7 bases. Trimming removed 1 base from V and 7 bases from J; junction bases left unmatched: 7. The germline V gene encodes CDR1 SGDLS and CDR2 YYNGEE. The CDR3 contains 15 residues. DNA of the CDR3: TGTGCCAGCAGCGTATTCGGCGGGAGTGGCGGGGAGCTGTTTTTT. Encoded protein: CASSVFGGSGGELFF.

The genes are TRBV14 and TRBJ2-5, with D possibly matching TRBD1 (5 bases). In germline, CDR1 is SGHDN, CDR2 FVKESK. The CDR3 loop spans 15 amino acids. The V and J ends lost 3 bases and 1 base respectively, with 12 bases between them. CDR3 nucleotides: TGTGCCAGCAGCCAGGGCAGGGCACCCCAAGAGACCCAGTACTTC. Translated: CASSQGRAPQETQYF.

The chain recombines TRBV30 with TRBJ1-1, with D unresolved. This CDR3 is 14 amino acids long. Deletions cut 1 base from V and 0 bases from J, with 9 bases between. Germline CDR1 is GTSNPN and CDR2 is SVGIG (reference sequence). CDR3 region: CAWSGQTMNTEAFF. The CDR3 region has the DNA TGTGCCTGGAGTGGCCAGACCATGAACACTGAAGCTTTCTTT.

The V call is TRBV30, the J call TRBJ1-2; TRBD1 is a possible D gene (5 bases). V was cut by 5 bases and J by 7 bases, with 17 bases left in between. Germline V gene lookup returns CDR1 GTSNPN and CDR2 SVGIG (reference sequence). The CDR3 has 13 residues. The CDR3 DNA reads TGTGCCTGGGGCCCCGACGGGGGAGTTGGCTACACCTTC. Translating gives CAWGPDGGVGYTF. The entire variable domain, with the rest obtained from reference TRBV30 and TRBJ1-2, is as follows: SQTIHQWPATLVQPVGSPLSLECTVEGTSNPNLYWYRQAAGRGLQLLFYSVGIGQISSEVPQNLSASRPQDRQFILSSKKLLLSDSGFYLCAWGPDGGVGYTFGSGTRLTVV.

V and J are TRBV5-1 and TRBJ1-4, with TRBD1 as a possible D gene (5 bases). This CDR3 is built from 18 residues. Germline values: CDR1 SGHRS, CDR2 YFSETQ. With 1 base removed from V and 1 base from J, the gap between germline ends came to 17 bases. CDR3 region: CASSLRGRVEVTNEKLFF. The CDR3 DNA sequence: TGCGCCAGCAGCTTGAGAGGCAGGGTGGAAGTAACTAATGAAAAACTGTTTTTT.

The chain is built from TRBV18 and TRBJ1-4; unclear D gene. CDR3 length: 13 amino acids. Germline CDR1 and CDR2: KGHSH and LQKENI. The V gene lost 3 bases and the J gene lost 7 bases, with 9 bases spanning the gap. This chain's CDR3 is CASSPPNGEKLFF. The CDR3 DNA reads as TGTGCCAGCTCACCTCCCAACGGTGAAAAACTGTTTTTT.

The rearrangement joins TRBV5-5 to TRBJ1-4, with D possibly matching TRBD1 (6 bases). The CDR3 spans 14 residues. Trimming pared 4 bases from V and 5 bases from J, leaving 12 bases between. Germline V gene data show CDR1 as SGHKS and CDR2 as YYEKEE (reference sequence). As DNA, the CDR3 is TGTGCCAGCAGCCTGGACAGCTACAATGAAAAACTGTTTTTT. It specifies CASSLDSYNEKLFF.

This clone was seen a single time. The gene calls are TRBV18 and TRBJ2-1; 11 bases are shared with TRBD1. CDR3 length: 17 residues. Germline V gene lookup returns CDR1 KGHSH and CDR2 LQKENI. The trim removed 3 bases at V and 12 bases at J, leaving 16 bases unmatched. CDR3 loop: CASSPIGTGGSMSGQFF. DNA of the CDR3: TGTGCCAGCTCACCTATCGGGACAGGGGGATCAATGAGTGGGCAGTTCTTC.

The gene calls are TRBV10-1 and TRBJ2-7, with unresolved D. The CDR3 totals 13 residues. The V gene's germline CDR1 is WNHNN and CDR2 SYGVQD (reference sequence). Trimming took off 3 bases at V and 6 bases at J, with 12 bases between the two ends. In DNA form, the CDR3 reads TGCGCCAGCAGTGACCCCCCAGCCGGCGAGCAGTACTTC. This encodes CASSDPPAGEQYF.

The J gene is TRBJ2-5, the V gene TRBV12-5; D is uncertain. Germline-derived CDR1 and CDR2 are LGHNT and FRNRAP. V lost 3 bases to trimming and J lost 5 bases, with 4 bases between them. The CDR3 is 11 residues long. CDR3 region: CASGFGETQYF. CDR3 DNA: TGTGCTAGTGGTTTCGGTGAGACCCAGTACTTC.

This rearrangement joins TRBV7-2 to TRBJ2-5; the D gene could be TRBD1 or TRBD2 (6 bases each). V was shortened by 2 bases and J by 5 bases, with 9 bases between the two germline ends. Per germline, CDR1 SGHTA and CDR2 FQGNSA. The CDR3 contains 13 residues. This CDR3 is CASSLKGGETQYF. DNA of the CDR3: TGTGCCAGCAGCTTAAAAGGGGGGGAGACCCAGTACTTC.

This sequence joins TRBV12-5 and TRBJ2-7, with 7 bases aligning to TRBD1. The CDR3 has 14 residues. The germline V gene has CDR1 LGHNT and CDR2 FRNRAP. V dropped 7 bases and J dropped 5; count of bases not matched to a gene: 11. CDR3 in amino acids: CASAPERGGHEQYF. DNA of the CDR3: TGTGCTAGTGCCCCGGAGAGAGGGGGCCACGAGCAGTACTTC. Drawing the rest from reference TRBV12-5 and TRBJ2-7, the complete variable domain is DARVTQTPRHKVTEMGQEVTMRCQPILGHNTVFWYRQTMMQGLELLAYFRNRAPLDDSGMPKDRFSAEMPDATLATLKIQPSEPRDSAVYFCASAPERGGHEQYFGPGTRLTVT.

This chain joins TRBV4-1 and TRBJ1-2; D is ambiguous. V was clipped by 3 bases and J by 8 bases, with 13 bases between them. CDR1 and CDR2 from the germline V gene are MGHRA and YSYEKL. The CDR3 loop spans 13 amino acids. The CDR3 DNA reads TGCGCCAGCAGCCAGACTACAGTGGGGGGCTACACCTTC. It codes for CASSQTTVGGYTF.

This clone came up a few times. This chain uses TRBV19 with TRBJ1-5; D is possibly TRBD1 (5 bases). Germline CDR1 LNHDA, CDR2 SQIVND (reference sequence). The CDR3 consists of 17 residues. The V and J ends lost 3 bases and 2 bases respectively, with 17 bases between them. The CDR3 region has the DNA TGTGCCAGTAGTATCTTGGGGGGTCAGGGTGGCAATCAGCCCCAGCATTTT. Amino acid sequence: CASSILGGQGGNQPQHF.

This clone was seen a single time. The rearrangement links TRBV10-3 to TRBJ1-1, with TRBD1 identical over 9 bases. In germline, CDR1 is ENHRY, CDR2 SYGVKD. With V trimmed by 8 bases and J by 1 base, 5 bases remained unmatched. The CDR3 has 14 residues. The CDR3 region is CAIAGTGRNTEAFF. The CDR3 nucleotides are TGTGCCATCGCAGGGACAGGGAGGAACACTGAAGCTTTCTTT.

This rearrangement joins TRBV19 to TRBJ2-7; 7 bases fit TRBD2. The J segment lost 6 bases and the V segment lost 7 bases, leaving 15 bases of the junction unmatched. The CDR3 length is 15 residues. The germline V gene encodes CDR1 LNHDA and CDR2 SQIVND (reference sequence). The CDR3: CASTQRGNQRGEQYF. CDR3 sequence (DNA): TGTGCCAGTACCCAGCGGGGTAACCAAAGAGGCGAGCAGTACTTC.

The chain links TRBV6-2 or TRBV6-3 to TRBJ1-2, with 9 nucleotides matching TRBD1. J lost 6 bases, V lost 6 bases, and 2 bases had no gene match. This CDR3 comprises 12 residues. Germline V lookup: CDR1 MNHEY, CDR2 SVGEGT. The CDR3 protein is CASSRTGDGYTF. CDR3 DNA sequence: TGTGCCAGCAGCCGGACAGGGGATGGCTACACCTTC.

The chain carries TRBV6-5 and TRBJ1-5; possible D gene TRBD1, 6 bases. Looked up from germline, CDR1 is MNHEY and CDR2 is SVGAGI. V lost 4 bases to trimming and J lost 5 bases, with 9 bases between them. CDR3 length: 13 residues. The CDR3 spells CASSFGGDQPQHF. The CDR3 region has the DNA TGTGCCAGCAGTTTTGGGGGCGATCAGCCCCAGCATTTT.

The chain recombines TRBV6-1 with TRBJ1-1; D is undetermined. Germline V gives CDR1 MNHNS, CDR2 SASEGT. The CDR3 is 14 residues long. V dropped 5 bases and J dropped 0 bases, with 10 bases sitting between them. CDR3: CASSQPVLNTEAFF. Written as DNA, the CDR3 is TGTGCCAGCAGTCAACCAGTTCTGAACACTGAAGCTTTCTTT.

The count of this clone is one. For the CDR3, the DNA is TGCGCCAGCAGTGGGACTTTGAACACAGATACGCAGTATTTT. It specifies CASSGTLNTDTQYF. The chain employs TRBV10-1 and TRBJ2-3; TRBD2 might be the D (5 bases). The CDR3 spans 14 residues. In germline, CDR1 is WNHNN, CDR2 SYGVQD (reference sequence). Trimming stripped 4 bases from V and 2 bases from J, with 10 bases between.

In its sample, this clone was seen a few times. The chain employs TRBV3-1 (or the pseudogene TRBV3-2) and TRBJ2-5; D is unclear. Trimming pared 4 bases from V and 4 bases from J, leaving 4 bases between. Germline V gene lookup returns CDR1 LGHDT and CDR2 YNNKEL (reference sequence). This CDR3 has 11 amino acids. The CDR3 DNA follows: TGTGCCAGCAGCCGCCGAGAGACCCAGTACTTC. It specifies CASSRRETQYF.

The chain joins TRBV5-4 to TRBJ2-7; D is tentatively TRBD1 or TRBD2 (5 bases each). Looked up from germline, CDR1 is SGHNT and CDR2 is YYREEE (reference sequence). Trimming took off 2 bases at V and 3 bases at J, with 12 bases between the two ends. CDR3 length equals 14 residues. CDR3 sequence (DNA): TGTGCCAGCAGCTTCGGGGCACGGGACTACGAGCAGTACTTC. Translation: CASSFGARDYEQYF.

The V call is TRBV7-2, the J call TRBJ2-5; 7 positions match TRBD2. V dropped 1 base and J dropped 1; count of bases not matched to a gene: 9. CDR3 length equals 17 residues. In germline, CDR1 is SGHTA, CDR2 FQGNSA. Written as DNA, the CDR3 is TGTGCCAGCAGCTTAGGGGGGGGACGGAATTTCCAAGAGACCCAGTACTTC. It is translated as CASSLGGGRNFQETQYF.

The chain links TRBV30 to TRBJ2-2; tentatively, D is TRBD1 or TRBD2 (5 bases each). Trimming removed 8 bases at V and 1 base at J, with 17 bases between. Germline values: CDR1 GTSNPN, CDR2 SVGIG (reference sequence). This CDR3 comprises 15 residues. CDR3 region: CAVLFGAENTGELFF. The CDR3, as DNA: TGTGCCGTACTATTCGGGGCGGAGAACACCGGGGAGCTGTTTTTT.

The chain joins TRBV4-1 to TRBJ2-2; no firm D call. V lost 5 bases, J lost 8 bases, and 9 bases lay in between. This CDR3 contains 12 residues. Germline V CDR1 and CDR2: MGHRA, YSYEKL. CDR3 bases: TGCGCCAGCAGCGTTGAAGTGGGGGAGCTGTTTTTT. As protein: CASSVEVGELFF.

CDR3 bases: TGCGCCAGCAGTGAGGTCGGTCTCGGAAAGACCCAGTACTTC. This gives the protein CASSEVGLGKTQYF. This chain links TRBV10-2 with TRBJ2-5; D is ambiguous. CDR1 and CDR2 (germline): WSHSY, SAAADI. Trimming took off 2 bases at V and 6 bases at J, with 13 bases between the two ends. The CDR3 consists of 14 residues.

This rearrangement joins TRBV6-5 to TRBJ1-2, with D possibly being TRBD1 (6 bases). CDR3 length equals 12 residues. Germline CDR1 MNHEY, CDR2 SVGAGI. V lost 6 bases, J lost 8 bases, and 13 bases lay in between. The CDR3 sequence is CASSLQGEGYTF. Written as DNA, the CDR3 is TGTGCCAGCAGCCTACAGGGCGAAGGCTACACCTTC.